The next 22 T cell receptor beta chains were all read from a single sample in a study of T cell changes during pregnancy in multiple sclerosis. Measured with immunoSEQ multiplex PCR; TCRdb has only the in-frame clones, and not every one. The table shows about 62,000 clones, with roughly 90% occurring only once. Sequences were derived from peripheral blood, sampled in the second trimester of pregnancy. The source is a female donor in good health, enrolled as a control in a pregnancy study.

Concerning this clone itself: A junction boundary mismatches the germline segment, possibly from a read error. The chain joins TRBV2 to TRBJ2-5; TRBD2 agrees at 8 bases. CDR1 and CDR2 (germline): SNHLY, FYNNEI. This CDR3 is built from 11 residues. In DNA form, the CDR3 reads TGTGCCAGCAGTGAAGGGGGGACTAGGAACTTC. Translating gives CASSEGGTRNF.

The chain links TRBV10-1 to TRBJ2-3, with D possibly matching TRBD1 (5 bases). From germline, CDR1 is WNHNN and CDR2 SYGVQD (reference sequence). The ends were cut back, 3 bases at V and 2 bases at J, with 12 bases in the middle. CDR3 length: 15 residues. The DNA of the CDR3 is TGCGCCAGCAGTGAAGTGGGGCGACACACAGATACGCAGTATTTT. Residues: CASSEVGRHTDTQYF.

This sequence joins TRBV27 and TRBJ2-7, with a possible D match to TRBD1 (5 bases). The CDR3 is made up of 15 amino acids. V lost 1 base and J 0 bases, leaving 10 bases between the germline ends. CDR1 is MNHEY and CDR2 is SMNVEV in the germline V gene (reference sequence). The CDR3 sequence: CASSLWGTVSYEQYF. In DNA form, the CDR3 reads TGTGCCAGCAGTTTATGGGGCACGGTCTCCTACGAGCAGTACTTC.

The chain carries TRBV4-1 and TRBJ2-5; D may be TRBD1 (6 bases). V lost 4 bases and J lost 1, with 19 bases in between. In germline, CDR1 is MGHRA, CDR2 YSYEKL. CDR3 length: 17 residues. The CDR3 here is CASSPRAALGGQETQYF. The CDR3 nucleotides are TGCGCCAGCAGCCCACGAGCGGCCCTAGGGGGCCAAGAGACCCAGTACTTC.

The J gene is TRBJ1-2, the V gene TRBV28; TRBD1 might be the D (5 bases). The CDR3 spans 16 residues. V lost 6 bases to trimming and J lost 8 bases, with 25 bases between them. CDR1 is MDHEN and CDR2 is SYDVKM in the germline V gene. Here the CDR3 DNA reads TGTGCCAGCAGCCGGCCGGGACTGAGGGACGCCTACGGCTACACCTTC. Translation gives CASSRPGLRDAYGYTF.

The V and J genes are TRBV27 and TRBJ1-5; 12 nucleotides line up with TRBD1. J was trimmed by 0 bases and V by 6 bases; bases with no gene match: 6. Germline V gene lookup returns CDR1 MNHEY and CDR2 SMNVEV (reference sequence). CDR3 length: 17 amino acids. CDR3 DNA sequence: TGTGCCAGCAGCTCCGGGACAGGGGGCTATAGCAATCAGCCCCAGCATTTT. It specifies CASSSGTGGYSNQPQHF.

This clone was seen once. The chain combines TRBV6-4 with TRBJ2-7; D unresolved. The CDR3 is 13 amino acids. CDR1 is MRHNA, CDR2 SNTAGT, per germline. With 6 bases removed from V and 6 bases from J, the gap between germline ends came to 15 bases. CDR3 in amino acids: CASSQTGSAEQYF. CDR3 bases: TGTGCCAGCAGCCAGACCGGGTCTGCCGAGCAGTACTTC.

The chain couples TRBV29-1 to TRBJ1-1, with TRBD1 matching over 7 bases. The ends lost 6 bases at V and 2 bases at J; junction bases unmatched: 6. The CDR3 loop spans 13 amino acids. Germline assignment: CDR1 SQVTM and CDR2 ANQGSEA. The CDR3 sequence is CSVLTGINTEAFF. CDR3 DNA: TGCAGCGTCTTGACAGGGATTAACACTGAAGCTTTCTTT.

The chain recombines TRBV5-4 with TRBJ2-1; 13 bases map to TRBD2. CDR1 and CDR2 from the germline V gene are SGHNT and YYREEE (reference sequence). This CDR3 has 17 amino acids. J gave up 9 bases and V 4 bases, and 13 bases lay outside the gene matches. CDR3 region: CASSHLGVGLAGTEQFF. The CDR3 DNA is TGTGCCAGCAGCCACCTTGGGGTGGGACTAGCGGGAACTGAGCAGTTCTTC.

The rearrangement links TRBV6-1 to TRBJ2-3, with 8 bases fitting TRBD1. Unmatched junction bases numbered 7, after V lost 4 bases and J lost 1 base. Germline V CDR1 and CDR2: MNHNS, SASEGT. The length of the CDR3 is 16 residues. This CDR3 is CASSAPRGLRTDTQYF. The CDR3 bases are TGTGCCAGCAGTGCCCCCAGGGGGCTTCGCACAGATACGCAGTATTTT.

The chain carries TRBV28 and TRBJ2-7; 8 bases are shared with TRBD1. The CDR3 has 15 amino acids. V was pared by 6 bases and J by 5 bases, with 12 bases of the junction left unmatched. Germline V gives CDR1 MDHEN, CDR2 SYDVKM. CDR3 sequence: CASSPGRGRVDEQYF. As DNA, the CDR3 is TGTGCCAGCAGCCCCGGCAGGGGGCGCGTCGACGAGCAGTACTTC.

The CDR3 loop reads CAWSDTRLVNTQYF. DNA of the CDR3: TGTGCCTGGAGTGATACCAGACTAGTAAATACGCAGTATTTT. V gene TRBV30 combines with J gene TRBJ2-3, with D perhaps matching TRBD2 (6 bases). CDR3 length equals 14 residues. Looked up from germline, CDR1 is GTSNPN and CDR2 is SVGIG (reference sequence). V lost 1 base to trimming and J lost 7 bases, with 15 bases between them.

The chain has TRBV6-1 and TRBJ1-2, with D maybe TRBD1 (6 bases). Trimming took 0 bases from V and 4 from J, leaving 18 bases between them. The CDR3 runs to 17 residues. The germline V gene encodes CDR1 MNHNS and CDR2 SASEGT. For the CDR3, the DNA is TGTGCCAGCAGTGAAGCACGAACCCGGACAGCCATCTATGGCTACACCTTC. This sequence encodes CASSEARTRTAIYGYTF.

V is TRBV7-9 and J is TRBJ1-4; 7 positions match TRBD1. The CDR3 contains 14 residues. Losses at the gene ends were 1 base for V and 6 bases for J; bases not matched to a gene: 2. The germline V gene encodes CDR1 SEHNR and CDR2 FQNEAQ (reference sequence). CDR3 in amino acids: CASSLDRGHEKLFF. The CDR3 nucleotides are TGTGCCAGCAGCTTAGACAGGGGTCATGAAAAACTGTTTTTT.

The chain links TRBV27 to TRBJ2-7; the D is unclear. The CDR3 contains 14 residues. Trimming took off 0 bases at V and 5 bases at J, with 11 bases between the two ends. Per germline, CDR1 MNHEY and CDR2 SMNVEV (reference sequence). This CDR3 is CASSLSSAPDEQYF. CDR3 DNA: TGTGCCAGCAGTTTATCGTCCGCGCCTGACGAGCAGTACTTC.

This clone was seen a single time. The chain is built from TRBV28 and TRBJ1-2; D perhaps matches TRBD1 (5 bases). V was clipped by 6 bases and J by 4 bases, with 15 bases between them. This CDR3 has 14 amino acids. Germline lookup yields CDR1 MDHEN and CDR2 SYDVKM. In DNA, the CDR3 is TGTGCCAGCAGCAAAGGACAAGTGGTCTATGGCTACACCTTC. Its protein product is CASSKGQVVYGYTF.

The chain employs TRBV5-1 and TRBJ2-5, with D perhaps matching TRBD1 (5 bases). The assigned J gene may be wrong: the sequence end matches TRBJ2-7 better. The germline V gene encodes CDR1 SGHRS and CDR2 YFSETQ. The CDR3 sequence is 15 residues long. For the CDR3, the DNA is TGCGCCAGCAGCTTGGACCCAGGGATCATCTACGAGCAGTACTTC. It codes for CASSLDPGIIYEQYF.

The chain combines TRBV6-1 with TRBJ2-7; 8 nucleotides align to TRBD1. Germline trimming cut 8 bases from V and 0 bases from J; bases unmatched to any gene: 9. This CDR3 is 15 amino acids long. Germline CDR1 reads MNHNS; CDR2 reads SASEGT. The CDR3 DNA reads as TGTGCCAGCCTCCCGGGGACAGGTGCCTCCTACGAGCAGTACTTC. Translation: CASLPGTGASYEQYF.

This sequence joins TRBV19 and TRBJ1-2, with D perhaps TRBD1 (5 bases). V lost 5 bases to trimming and J lost 7 bases, with 20 bases between them. Germline CDR1 and CDR2: LNHDA and SQIVND (reference sequence). This CDR3 is 15 amino acids long. The CDR3 loop is CASSLPTDPLRGYTF. CDR3 nucleotides: TGTGCCAGTAGTCTCCCGACAGATCCACTACGTGGCTACACCTTC.

J is TRBJ2-7 and V is TRBV6-1, with 9 positions matching TRBD2. CDR1 is MNHNS and CDR2 is SASEGT in the germline V gene. The CDR3 sequence is 14 residues long. V lost 11 bases and J lost 5; bases outside the gene matches: 13. DNA for the CDR3: TGTGCCGGGGGCTTTCGCGGGGGGGCCCACGAGCAGTACTTC. Translating it yields CAGGFRGGAHEQYF.

This rearrangement joins TRBV4-2 to TRBJ1-4; TRBD1 might be the D (6 bases). Trimming pared 5 bases from V and 7 bases from J, leaving 20 bases between. The CDR3 is made up of 16 amino acids. Germline CDR1 and CDR2: LGHNA and YNFKEQ. The CDR3: CASSLRQGGVREKLFF. The DNA for the CDR3 is TGTGCCAGCAGCTTGAGACAAGGGGGGGTCCGTGAAAAACTGTTTTTT.

A note on this clone: The sample holds other DNA sequences that translate to the same CDR3. V and J are TRBV29-1 and TRBJ2-3, with D perhaps matching TRBD2 (7 bases). Germline values: CDR1 SQVTM, CDR2 ANQGSEA. The CDR3 consists of 13 residues. Trimming shortened V by 4 bases and J by 2 bases, and 10 bases separated the two germline ends. CDR3 in amino acids: CSVAGGPTDTQYF. CDR3 in DNA: TGCAGCGTTGCGGGGGGCCCCACAGATACGCAGTATTTT.